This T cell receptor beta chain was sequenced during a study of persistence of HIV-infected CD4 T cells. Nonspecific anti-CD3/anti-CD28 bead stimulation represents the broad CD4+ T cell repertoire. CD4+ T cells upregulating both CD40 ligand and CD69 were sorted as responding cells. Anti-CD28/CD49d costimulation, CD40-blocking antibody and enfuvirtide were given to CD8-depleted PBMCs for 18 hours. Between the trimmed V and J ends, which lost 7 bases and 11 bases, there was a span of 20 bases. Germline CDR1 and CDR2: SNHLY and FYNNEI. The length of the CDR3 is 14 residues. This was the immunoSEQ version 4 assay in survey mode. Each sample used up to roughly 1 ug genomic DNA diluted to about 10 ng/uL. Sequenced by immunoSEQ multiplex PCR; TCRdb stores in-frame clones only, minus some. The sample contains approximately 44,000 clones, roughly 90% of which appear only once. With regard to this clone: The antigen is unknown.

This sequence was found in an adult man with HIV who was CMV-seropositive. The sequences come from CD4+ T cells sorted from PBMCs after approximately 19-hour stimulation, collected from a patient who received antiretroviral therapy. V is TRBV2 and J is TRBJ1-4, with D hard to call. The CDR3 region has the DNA TGTGCCAGCACCCCCTTTACCTCCGGAGGGAAACTGTTTTTT. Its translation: CASTPFTSGGKLFF.